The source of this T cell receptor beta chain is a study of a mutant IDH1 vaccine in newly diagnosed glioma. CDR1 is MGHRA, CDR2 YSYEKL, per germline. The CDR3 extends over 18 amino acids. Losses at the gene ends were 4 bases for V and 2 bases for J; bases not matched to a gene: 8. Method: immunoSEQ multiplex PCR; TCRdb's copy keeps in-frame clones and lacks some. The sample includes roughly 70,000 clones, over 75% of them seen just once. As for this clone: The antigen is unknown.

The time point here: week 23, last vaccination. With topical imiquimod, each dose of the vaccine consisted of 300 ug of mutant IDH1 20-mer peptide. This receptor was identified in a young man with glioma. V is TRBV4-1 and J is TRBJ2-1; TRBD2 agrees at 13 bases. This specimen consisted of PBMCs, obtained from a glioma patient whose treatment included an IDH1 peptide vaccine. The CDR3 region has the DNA TGCGCCAGCAGCCCCTCGGGACTAGCGGGATGGACCTACAATGAGCAGTTCTTC. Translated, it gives CASSPSGLAGWTYNEQFF.